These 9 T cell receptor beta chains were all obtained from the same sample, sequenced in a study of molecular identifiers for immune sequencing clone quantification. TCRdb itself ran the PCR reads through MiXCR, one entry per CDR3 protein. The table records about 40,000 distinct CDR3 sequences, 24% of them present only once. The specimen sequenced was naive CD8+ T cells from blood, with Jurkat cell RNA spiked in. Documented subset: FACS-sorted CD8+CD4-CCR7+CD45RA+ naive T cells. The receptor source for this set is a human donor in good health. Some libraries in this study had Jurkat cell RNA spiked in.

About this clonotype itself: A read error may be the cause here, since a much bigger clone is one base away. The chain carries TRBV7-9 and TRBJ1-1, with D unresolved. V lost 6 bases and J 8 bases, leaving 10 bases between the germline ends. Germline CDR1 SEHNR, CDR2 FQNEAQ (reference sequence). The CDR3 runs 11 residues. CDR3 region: CASSSVTEAFF. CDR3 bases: TGTGCCAGCAGTAGTGTCACGGAAGCTTTCTTT.

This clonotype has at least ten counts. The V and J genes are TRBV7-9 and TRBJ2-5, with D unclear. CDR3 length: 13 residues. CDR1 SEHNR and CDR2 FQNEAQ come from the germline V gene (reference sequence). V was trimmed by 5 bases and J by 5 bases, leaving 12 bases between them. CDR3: CASSQASKETQYF. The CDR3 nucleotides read TGTGCCAGCAGCCAAGCTAGTAAGGAGACCCAGTACTTC.

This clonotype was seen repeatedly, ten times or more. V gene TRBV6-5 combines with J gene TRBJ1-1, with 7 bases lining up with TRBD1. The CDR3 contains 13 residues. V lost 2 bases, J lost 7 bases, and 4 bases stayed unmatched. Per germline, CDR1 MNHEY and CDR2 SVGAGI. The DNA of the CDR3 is TGTGCCAGCAGTTACGGACAGGAACTTGAAGCTTTCTTT. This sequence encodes CASSYGQELEAFF.

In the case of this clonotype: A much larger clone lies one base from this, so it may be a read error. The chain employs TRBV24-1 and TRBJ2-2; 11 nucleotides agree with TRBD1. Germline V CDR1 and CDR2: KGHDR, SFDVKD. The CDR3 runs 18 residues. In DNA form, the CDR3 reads TGTGCCACCGGTGATTTCAGGACAGGGGGCAGGAGGACCGGGGAGCTGTTTTTT. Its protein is CATGDFRTGGRRTGELFF.

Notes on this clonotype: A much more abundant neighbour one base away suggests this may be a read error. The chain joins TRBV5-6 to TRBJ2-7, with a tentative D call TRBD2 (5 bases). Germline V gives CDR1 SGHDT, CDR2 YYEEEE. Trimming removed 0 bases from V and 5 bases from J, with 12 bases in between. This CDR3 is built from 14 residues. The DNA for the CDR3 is TGTGCCAGCAGCTTGGAGGTCGGGGAGAACGAGCAGTACTTC. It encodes CASSLEVGENEQYF.

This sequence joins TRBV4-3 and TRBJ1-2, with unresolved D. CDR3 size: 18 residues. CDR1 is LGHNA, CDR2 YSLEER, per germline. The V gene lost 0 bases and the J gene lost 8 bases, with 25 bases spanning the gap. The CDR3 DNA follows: TGCGCCAGCAGCCAAGATCGCCCCGCTATCTTAGCTAAAAACGGCTACACCTTC. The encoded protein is CASSQDRPAILAKNGYTF.

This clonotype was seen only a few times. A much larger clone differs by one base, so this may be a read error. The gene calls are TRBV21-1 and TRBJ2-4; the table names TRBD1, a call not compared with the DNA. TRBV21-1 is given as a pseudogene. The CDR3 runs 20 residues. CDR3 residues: CASSKVERTGQPLAKNIQYF. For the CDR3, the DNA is TGTGCCAGCAGCAAAGTAGAGAGGACAGGGCAACCCCTAGCCAAAAACATTCAGTACTTC.

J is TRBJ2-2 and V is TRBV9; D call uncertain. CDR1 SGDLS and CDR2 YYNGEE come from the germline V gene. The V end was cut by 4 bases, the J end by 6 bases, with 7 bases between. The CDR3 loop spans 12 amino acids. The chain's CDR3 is CASSPTSGELFF. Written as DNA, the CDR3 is TGTGCCAGCAGCCCCACCTCCGGGGAGCTGTTTTTT.

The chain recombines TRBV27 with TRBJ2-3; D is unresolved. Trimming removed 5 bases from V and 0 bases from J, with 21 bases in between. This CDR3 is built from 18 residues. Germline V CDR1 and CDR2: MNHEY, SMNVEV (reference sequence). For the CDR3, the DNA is TGTGCCAGCAGTCCGCTGGGCCCCACAGTGGGGAGCACAGATACGCAGTATTTT. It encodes CASSPLGPTVGSTDTQYF.